The T cell receptor (beta chain) under discussion was sequenced for a study of Graves' ophthalmopathy and Graves' hyperthyroidism. Concerning this clonotype: Its target is unknown.

The study, taken as a whole, reports: A majority of expanded thyroid clonotypes exceeding 0.001 frequency were likewise present in blood.

V was shortened by 4 bases and J by 3 bases, with 13 bases between the two germline ends. CDR1 is SNHLY, CDR2 FYNNEI, per germline. CDR3 size: 14 residues. Out of 7.5 to 10 ml of fresh peripheral blood, PBMCs were obtained. For repertoire sequencing, the TCR beta CDR3 regions were amplified from RNA transcripts. RT-PCR with HTBI primers came first, then second-round multiplex PCR. TCRdb reanalysed the multiplex PCR reads using MiXCR and keeps one entry per CDR3 protein. The table shows around 670,000 distinct CDR3 sequences, with approximately 40% occurring only once. The sequenced sample consisted of peripheral blood. This chain connects TRBV2 to TRBJ2-7, with D tentatively TRBD2 (5 bases). This TCR was sampled from an adult man with Graves' ophthalmopathy. The CDR3 nucleotides are TGTGCCAGCAGTGTTCAGGACGAGGGCTACGAGCAGTACTTC. Translating it yields CASSVQDEGYEQYF. The entire variable domain, with the rest obtained from reference TRBV2 and TRBJ2-7, is as follows: EPEVTQTPSHQVTQMGQEVILRCVPISNHLYFYWYRQILGQKVEFLVSFYNNEISEKSEIFDDQFSVERPDGSNFTLKIRSTKLEDSAMYFCASSVQDEGYEQYFGPGTRLTVT.